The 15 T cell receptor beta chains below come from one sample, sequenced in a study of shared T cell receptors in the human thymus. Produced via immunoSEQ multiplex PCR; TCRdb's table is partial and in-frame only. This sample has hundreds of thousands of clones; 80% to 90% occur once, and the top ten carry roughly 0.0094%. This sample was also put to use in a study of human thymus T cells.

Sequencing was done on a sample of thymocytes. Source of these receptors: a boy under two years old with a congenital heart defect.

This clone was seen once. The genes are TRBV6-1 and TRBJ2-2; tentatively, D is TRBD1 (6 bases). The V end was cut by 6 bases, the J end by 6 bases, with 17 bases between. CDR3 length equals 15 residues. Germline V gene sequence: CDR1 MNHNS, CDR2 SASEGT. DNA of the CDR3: TGTGCCAGCAGGGCCCAGGGGCGAAGGTCCGGGGAGCTGTTTTTT. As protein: CASRAQGRRSGELFF.

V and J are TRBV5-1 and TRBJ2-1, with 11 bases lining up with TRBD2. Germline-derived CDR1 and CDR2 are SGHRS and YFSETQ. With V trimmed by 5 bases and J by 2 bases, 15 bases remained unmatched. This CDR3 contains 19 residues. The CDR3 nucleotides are TGCGCCAGCAGTATTGCCGGGACTAGCGGAAGCAGGGCCTACAATGAGCAGTTCTTC. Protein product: CASSIAGTSGSRAYNEQFF.

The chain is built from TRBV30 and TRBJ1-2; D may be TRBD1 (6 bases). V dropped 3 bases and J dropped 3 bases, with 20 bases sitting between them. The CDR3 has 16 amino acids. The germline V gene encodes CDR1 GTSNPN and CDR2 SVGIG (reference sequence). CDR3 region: CAWRVMGQPIDYGYTF. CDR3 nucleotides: TGTGCCTGGAGGGTCATGGGACAACCCATTGACTATGGCTACACCTTC.

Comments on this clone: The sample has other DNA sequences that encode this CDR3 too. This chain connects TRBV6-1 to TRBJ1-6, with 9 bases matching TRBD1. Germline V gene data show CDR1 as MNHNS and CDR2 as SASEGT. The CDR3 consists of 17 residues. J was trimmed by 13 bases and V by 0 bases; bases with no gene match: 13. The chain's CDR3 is CASSEAGTGRSISPLHF. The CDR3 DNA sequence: TGTGCCAGCAGTGAAGCCGGGACAGGGAGATCTATTTCCCCCCTCCACTTT.

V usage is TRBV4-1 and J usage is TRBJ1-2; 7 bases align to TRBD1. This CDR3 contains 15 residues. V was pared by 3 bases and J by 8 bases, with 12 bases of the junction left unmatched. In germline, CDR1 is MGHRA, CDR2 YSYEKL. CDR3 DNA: TGCGCCAGCAGCCACACAAAGGAGGGGGCTCGGGGCTACACCTTC. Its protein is CASSHTKEGARGYTF.

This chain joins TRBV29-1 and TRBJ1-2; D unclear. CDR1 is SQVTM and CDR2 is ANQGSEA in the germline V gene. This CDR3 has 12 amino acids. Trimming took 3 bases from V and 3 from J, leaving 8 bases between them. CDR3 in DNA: TGCAGCGTTGAGAGGCAGTACTATGGCTACACCTTC. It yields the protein CSVERQYYGYTF.

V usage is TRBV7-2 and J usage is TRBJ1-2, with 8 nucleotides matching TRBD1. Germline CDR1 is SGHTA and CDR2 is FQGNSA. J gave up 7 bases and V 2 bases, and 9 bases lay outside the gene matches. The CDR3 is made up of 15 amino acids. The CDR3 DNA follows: TGTGCCAGCAGCTTAAGAGGCAGGGGGCTTCGTGGCTACACCTTC. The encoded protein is CASSLRGRGLRGYTF.

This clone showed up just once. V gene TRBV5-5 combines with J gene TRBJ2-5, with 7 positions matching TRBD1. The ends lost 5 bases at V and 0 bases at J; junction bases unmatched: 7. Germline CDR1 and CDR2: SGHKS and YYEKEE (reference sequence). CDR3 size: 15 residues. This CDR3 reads CASRRDREYQETQYF. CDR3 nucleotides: TGTGCCAGCAGACGGGACAGAGAGTACCAAGAGACCCAGTACTTC.

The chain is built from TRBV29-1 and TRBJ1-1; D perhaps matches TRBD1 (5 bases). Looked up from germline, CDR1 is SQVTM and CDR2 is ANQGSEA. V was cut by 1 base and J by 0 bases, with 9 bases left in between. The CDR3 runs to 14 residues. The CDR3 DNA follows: TGCAGCGTTGAAGTTGGGGGGATGAACACTGAAGCTTTCTTT. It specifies CSVEVGGMNTEAFF.

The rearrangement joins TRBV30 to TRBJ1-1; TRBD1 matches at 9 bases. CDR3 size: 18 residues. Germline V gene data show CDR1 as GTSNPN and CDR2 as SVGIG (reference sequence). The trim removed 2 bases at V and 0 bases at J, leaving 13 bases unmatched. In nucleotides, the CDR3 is TGTGCCTGGAGTTTACCCCCCCGGGACAGGGAAATGAACACTGAAGCTTTCTTT. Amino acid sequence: CAWSLPPRDREMNTEAFF.

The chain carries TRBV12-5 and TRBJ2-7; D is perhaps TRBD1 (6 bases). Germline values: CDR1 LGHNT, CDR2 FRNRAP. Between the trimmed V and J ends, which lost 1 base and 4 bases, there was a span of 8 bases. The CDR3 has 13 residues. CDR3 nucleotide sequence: TGTGCTAGTGGTTTGGACAGGGTATACGAGCAGTACTTC. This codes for CASGLDRVYEQYF.

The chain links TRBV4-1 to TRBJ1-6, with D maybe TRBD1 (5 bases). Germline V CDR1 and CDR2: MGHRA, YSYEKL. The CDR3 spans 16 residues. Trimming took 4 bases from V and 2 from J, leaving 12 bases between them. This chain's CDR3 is CASSRGDSPYNSPLHF. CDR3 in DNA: TGCGCCAGCAGCCGTGGAGACAGTCCCTATAATTCACCCCTCCACTTT.

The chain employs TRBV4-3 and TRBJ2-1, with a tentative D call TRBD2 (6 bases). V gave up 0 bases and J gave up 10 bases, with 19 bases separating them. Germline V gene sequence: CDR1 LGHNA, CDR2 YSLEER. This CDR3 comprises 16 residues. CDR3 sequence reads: CASSQDPGLEALEQFF. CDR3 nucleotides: TGCGCCAGCAGCCAAGATCCGGGACTCGAGGCCCTAGAGCAGTTCTTC.

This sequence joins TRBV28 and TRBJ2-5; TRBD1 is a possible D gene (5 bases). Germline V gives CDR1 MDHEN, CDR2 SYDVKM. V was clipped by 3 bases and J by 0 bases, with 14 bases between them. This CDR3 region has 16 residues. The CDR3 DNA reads TGTGCCAGCAGTTTTGGGGCAGGCAGGGACCAAGAGACCCAGTACTTC. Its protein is CASSFGAGRDQETQYF.

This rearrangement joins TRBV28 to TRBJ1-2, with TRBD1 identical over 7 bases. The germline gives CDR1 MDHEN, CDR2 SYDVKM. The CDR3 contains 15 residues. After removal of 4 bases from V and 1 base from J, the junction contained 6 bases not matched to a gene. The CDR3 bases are TGTGCCAGCAGTTCCCTGGACAGGATTAACTATGGCTACACCTTC. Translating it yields CASSSLDRINYGYTF.